One sample yielded the 20 T cell receptor beta chains listed below, sequenced in a study of immune characterization of retroperitoneal liposarcoma (dated by TCRdb to about 2019). Receptors were amplified or captured by PCR. These reads were obtained on a NextSeq 500. TCRdb passed the public sequencing reads through fastp at Q25 and MiXCR, retaining productive beta sequences. Each entry merges the rows of one CDR3 protein and shows their most common DNA and genes. For this sample there are about 10,000 distinct CDR3 sequences; 26% appear just once. The top ten hold about 21% of the sample. The sample was blood. The receptors originated from a male donor with retroperitoneal liposarcoma.

This clonotype was found many times. The chain has TRBV6-1 and TRBJ1-2; no clear D gene. The CDR3 spans 11 residues. V was pared by 6 bases and J by 5 bases, with 7 bases between. CDR1 and CDR2 (germline): MNHNS, SASEGT. CDR3 region: CASRPSYGYTF. CDR3 DNA: TGTGCCAGCAGACCCAGTTATGGCTACACCTTC.

This clonotype was observed at least ten times. The rearrangement links TRBV6-1 to TRBJ2-1, with 11 bases matching TRBD1. V trimming: 10 bases; J trimming: 8 bases; junction bases outside the gene matches: 13. This CDR3 is built from 15 residues. In germline, CDR1 is MNHNS, CDR2 SASEGT. The CDR3 DNA sequence: TGTGCCACAAAACCGTTGGGACAGGGGGTCGATGAGCAGTTCTTC. It specifies CATKPLGQGVDEQFF.

V usage is TRBV9 and J usage is TRBJ2-1; 10 nucleotides agree with TRBD2. Trimming cost V 0 bases and J 2 bases; bases outside gene matches: 2. Germline V gives CDR1 SGDLS, CDR2 YYNGEE. The CDR3 is 16 amino acids. The CDR3: CASSVATSGAYNEQFF. The CDR3, as DNA: TGTGCCAGCAGCGTAGCTACTAGCGGGGCCTACAATGAGCAGTTCTTC.

The chain joins TRBV6-9 to TRBJ1-5; D might be TRBD1 (5 bases). Between the trimmed V and J ends, which lost 8 bases and 2 bases, there was a span of 16 bases. Germline loops: CDR1 MNHGY, CDR2 SVAAGI. The CDR3 has 15 residues. Here the CDR3 reads CASWGMGICNQPQHF. The CDR3, as DNA: TGTGCCAGCTGGGGCATGGGGATCTGCAATCAGCCCCAGCATTTT.

This clonotype was seen many times. V and J are TRBV6-6 and TRBJ2-3; D is ambiguous. V was cut by 0 bases and J by 4 bases, with 14 bases left in between. The germline V gene has CDR1 MNHNY and CDR2 SVGAGI (reference sequence). CDR3 length equals 16 residues. Here the CDR3 reads CASSYSPASPPDTQYF. DNA for the CDR3: TGTGCCAGCAGTTACTCCCCTGCTTCCCCGCCAGATACGCAGTATTTT.

The chain couples TRBV6-1 to TRBJ2-7, with 7 nucleotides matching TRBD2. CDR1 is MNHNS and CDR2 is SASEGT in the germline V gene. V gave up 0 bases and J gave up 12 bases; unmatched junction bases: 11. This CDR3 comprises 14 residues. This CDR3 is CASSEALSSGTPYF. DNA for the CDR3: TGTGCCAGCAGTGAAGCTTTGTCCAGCGGGACTCCGTACTTC.

This clonotype counts as large. CDR3 coding DNA: TGTGCCAGCAGTGAAGTAGTCCAGGGGCAGGGAAAACTGTTTTTT. It is translated as CASSEVVQGQGKLFF. The V and J genes are TRBV6-1 and TRBJ1-4, with a possible D match to TRBD1 (6 bases). This CDR3 contains 15 residues. The V and J ends lost 1 base and 10 bases respectively, with 16 bases between them. CDR1 and CDR2 from the germline V gene are MNHNS and SASEGT.

The chain recombines TRBV9 with TRBJ2-3; D is uncertain. This CDR3 is built from 16 residues. The germline V gene has CDR1 SGDLS and CDR2 YYNGEE. Trimming shortened V by 0 bases and J by 2 bases, and 13 bases separated the two germline ends. CDR3 DNA sequence: TGTGCCAGCAGCGTAGAAAACAGCGCTAACACAGATACGCAGTATTTT. It yields the protein CASSVENSANTDTQYF.

With respect to this clonotype: The DNA is omitted, as the CDR3 cannot be located on it reliably, and the CDR3 follows TCRdb's listing. The chain recombines TRBV11-1 with TRBJ2-1; the table's D call TRBD1 went unverified against the DNA. The CDR3 extends over 17 residues, inclusive of both ends. Germline CDR1 SGHAT, CDR2 FQDESV (reference sequence). CDR3 sequence reads: CASSFGPGQGGFNEQYF.

The rearrangement links TRBV20-1 to TRBJ2-3, with 11 bases that match TRBD1. V dropped 0 bases and J dropped 1; count of bases not matched to a gene: 6. In germline, CDR1 is DFQATT, CDR2 SNEGSKA (reference sequence). This CDR3 is 17 amino acids long. CDR3 DNA: TGCAGTGCTAGAGACCGGACAGGGGGCGCGGGCACAGATACGCAGTATTTT. Encoded protein: CSARDRTGGAGTDTQYF.

The chain has TRBV3-1 and TRBJ2-1; D unclear. The CDR3 is made up of 12 amino acids. Germline V CDR1 and CDR2: LGHDT, YNNKEL (reference sequence). With 5 bases removed from V and 2 bases from J, the gap between germline ends came to 4 bases. CDR3 sequence (DNA): TGTGCCAGCAGCTACCCCTACAATGAGCAGTTCTTC. This gives the protein CASSYPYNEQFF.

This chain uses TRBV6-1 with TRBJ1-5; no clear D. This CDR3 comprises 14 residues. CDR1 is MNHNS and CDR2 is SASEGT in the germline V gene. Deletions cut 4 bases from V and 4 bases from J, with 11 bases between. The CDR3 DNA reads TGTGCCAGCAGTGGGGGAGGAGGGAATCAGCCCCAGCATTTT. Translation: CASSGGGGNQPQHF.

This clonotype has only a few counts. The chain uses TRBV12-3 or TRBV12-4 and TRBJ2-5, with no clear D. The CDR3 loop spans 17 amino acids. Trimming pared 0 bases from V and 4 bases from J, leaving 18 bases between. CDR3 sequence: CASSLALGYGRRETQYF. CDR3 in DNA: TGTGCCAGCAGTTTAGCGCTGGGTTACGGGCGTCGAGAGACCCAGTACTTC.

The chain couples TRBV7-2 to TRBJ1-1, with D possibly TRBD1 on 6 matching bases. Trimming pared 3 bases from V and 6 bases from J, leaving 8 bases between. There are 12 residues in the CDR3. Germline loops: CDR1 SGHTA, CDR2 FQGNSA. The CDR3 DNA sequence: TGTGCCAGCAGCTTTGGGGGCCCTGAAGCTTTCTTT. It is translated as CASSFGGPEAFF.

By frequency in the sample, this clonotype is medium-sized. The chain combines TRBV12-3 or TRBV12-4 with TRBJ2-5; D is possibly TRBD1 (6 bases). The CDR3 totals 13 residues. Trimming removed 6 bases from V and 0 bases from J, with 8 bases in between. CDR3 coding DNA: TGTGCCAGCAGAAGGACAGACCAAGAGACCCAGTACTTC. Translation gives CASRRTDQETQYF.

By sample fraction, this clonotype is medium-sized. The chain links TRBV11-1 to TRBJ2-1, with D tentatively TRBD1 or TRBD2 (5 bases each). Near its end, the DNA agrees better with TRBJ2-7, so the J call may be wrong. The CDR3 contains 16 residues. Germline CDR1 reads SGHAT; CDR2 reads FQDESV (reference sequence). The CDR3 nucleotides read TGTGCCAGCAGCTCTACTAAGGGGAGCTCCTACAATGAGCAGTACTTC. Its translation is CASSSTKGSSYNEQYF.

This clonotype was detected only a few times. The rearrangement joins TRBV12-3 or TRBV12-4 to TRBJ2-1; TRBD1 aligns across 9 bases. There are 14 residues in the CDR3. J gave up 10 bases and V 3 bases, and 7 bases lay outside the gene matches. The CDR3 region has the DNA TGTGCCAGCAGTTTCGGACAGGGGTTCATGGAGCAGTTCTTC. Residues: CASSFGQGFMEQFF.

This clonotype appeared a few times. The chain is built from TRBV7-2 and TRBJ2-3; no definite D call. Germline CDR1 SGHTA, CDR2 FQGNSA. Trimming took off 2 bases at V and 0 bases at J, with 9 bases between the two ends. The CDR3 is 15 residues long. This CDR3 is CASSLRGTSTDTQYF. CDR3 nucleotides: TGTGCCAGCAGCTTACGAGGAACTAGCACAGATACGCAGTATTTT.

This clonotype has at least ten counts. J is TRBJ2-5 and V is TRBV7-2, with TRBD2 matching 8 bases. The CDR3 runs to 15 residues. Germline assignment: CDR1 SGHTA and CDR2 FQGNSA. With 1 base clipped from V and 3 bases from J, the junction kept 4 bases outside the gene matches. CDR3 loop: CASSLGALAEETQYF. As DNA, the CDR3 is TGTGCCAGCAGCTTAGGGGCACTAGCGGAAGAGACCCAGTACTTC.

For this clonotype: A read error may account for a junction end that differs from germline. The rearrangement uses TRBV4-1 and TRBJ2-5; the match to TRBD2 covers 9 bases. From germline, CDR1 is MGHRA and CDR2 YSYEKL. The CDR3 consists of 16 residues. The CDR3 loop reads CASSQGRAGGQETQYF. The CDR3 DNA follows: TGTGCCAGCAGCCAAGGGCGGGCGGGGGGGCAGGAGACCCAGTACTTC.